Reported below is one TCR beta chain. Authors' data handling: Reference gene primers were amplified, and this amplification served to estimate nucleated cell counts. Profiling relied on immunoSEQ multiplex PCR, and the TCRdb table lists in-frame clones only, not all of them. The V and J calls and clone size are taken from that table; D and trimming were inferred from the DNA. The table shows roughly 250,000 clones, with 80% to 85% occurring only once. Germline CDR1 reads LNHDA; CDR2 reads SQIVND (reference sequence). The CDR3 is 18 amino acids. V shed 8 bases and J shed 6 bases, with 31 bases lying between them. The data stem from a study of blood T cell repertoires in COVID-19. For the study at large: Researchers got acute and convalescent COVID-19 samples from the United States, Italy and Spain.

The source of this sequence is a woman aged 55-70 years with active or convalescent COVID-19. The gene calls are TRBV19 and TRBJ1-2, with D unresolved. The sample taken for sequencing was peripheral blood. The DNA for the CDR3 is TGTGCCAGTCGAAAAACCGGGAGGGTGAGGGCCGGCTGGGATGGCTACACCTTC. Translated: CASRKTGRVRAGWDGYTF.